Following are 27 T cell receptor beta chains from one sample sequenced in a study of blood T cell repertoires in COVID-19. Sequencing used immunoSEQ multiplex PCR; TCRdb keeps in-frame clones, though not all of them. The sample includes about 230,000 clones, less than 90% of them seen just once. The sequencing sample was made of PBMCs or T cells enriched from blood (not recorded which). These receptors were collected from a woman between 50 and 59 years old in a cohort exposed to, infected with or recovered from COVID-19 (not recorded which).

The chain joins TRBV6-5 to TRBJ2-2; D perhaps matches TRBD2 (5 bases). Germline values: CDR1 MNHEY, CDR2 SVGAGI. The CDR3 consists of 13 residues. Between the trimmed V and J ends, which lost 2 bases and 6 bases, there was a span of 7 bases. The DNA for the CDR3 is TGTGCCAGCAGTTACGGGAGTTCCGGGGAGCTGTTTTTT. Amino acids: CASSYGSSGELFF.

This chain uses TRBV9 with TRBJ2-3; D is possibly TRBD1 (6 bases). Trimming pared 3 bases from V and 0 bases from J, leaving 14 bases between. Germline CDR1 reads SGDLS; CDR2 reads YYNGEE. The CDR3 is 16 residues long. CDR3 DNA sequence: TGTGCCAGCAGCGGAGCCCCAGGGGCTAGCACAGATACGCAGTATTTT. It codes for CASSGAPGASTDTQYF.

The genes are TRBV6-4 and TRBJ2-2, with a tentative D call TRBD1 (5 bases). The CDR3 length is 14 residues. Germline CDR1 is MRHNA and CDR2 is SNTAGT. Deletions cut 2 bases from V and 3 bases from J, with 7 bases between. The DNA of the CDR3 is TGTGCCAGCAGTGACAGGGGCGACACCGGGGAGCTGTTTTTT. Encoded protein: CASSDRGDTGELFF.

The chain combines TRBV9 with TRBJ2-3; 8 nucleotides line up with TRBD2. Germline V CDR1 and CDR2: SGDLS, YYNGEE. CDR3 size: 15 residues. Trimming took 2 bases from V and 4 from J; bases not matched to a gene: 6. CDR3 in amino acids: CASSVGGLGSDTQYF. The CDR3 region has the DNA TGTGCCAGCAGCGTCGGGGGACTAGGGTCAGATACGCAGTATTTT.

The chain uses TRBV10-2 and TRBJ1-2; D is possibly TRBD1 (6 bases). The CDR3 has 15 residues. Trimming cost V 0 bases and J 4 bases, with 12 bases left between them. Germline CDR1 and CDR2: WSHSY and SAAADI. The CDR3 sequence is CASSESQDRFYGYTF. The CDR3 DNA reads TGCGCCAGCAGTGAGTCCCAGGACAGATTCTATGGCTACACCTTC.

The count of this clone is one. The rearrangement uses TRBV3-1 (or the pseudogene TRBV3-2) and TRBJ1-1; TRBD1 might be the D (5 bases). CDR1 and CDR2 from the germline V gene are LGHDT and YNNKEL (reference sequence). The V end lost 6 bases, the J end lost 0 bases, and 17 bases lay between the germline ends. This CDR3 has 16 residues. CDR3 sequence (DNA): TGTGCCAGCAGGCGGAGGGACTCCCGGATGAACACTGAAGCTTTCTTT. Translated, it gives CASRRRDSRMNTEAFF.

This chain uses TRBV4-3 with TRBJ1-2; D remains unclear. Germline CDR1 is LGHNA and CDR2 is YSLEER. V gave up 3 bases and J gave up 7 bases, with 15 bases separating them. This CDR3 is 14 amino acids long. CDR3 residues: CASSQETGSGGYTF. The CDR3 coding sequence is TGCGCCAGCAGCCAGGAGACGGGGTCTGGTGGCTACACCTTC.

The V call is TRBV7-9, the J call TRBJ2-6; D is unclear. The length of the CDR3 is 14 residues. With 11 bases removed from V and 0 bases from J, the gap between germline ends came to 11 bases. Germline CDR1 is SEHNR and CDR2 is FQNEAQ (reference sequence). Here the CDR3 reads CAGSPSSGANVLTF. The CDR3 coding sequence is TGTGCCGGCTCACCTAGCTCTGGGGCCAACGTCCTGACTTTC.

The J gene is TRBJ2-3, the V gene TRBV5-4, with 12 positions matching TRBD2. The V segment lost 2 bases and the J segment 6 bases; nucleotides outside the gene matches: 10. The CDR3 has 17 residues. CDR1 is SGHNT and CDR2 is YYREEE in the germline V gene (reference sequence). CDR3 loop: CASSLRTSGIGVDTQYF. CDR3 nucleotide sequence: TGTGCCAGCAGCTTACGGACTAGCGGGATAGGAGTGGATACGCAGTATTTT. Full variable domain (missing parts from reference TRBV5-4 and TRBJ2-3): ETGVTQSPTHLIKTRGQQVTLRCSSQSGHNTVSWYQQALGQGPQFIFQYYREEENGRGNFPPRFSGLQFPNYSSELNVNALELDDSALYLCASSLRTSGIGVDTQYFGPGTRLTVL.

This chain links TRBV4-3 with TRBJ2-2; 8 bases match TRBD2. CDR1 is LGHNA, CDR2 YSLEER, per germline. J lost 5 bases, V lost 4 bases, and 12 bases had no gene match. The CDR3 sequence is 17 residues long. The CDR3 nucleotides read TGCGCCAGCAGCCCCAACCCCGGGAGGGGAATTACCGGGGAGCTGTTTTTT. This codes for CASSPNPGRGITGELFF.

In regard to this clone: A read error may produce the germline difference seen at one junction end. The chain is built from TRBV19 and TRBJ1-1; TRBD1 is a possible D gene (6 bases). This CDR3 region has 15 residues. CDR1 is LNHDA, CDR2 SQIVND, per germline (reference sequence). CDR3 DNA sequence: TGTGCCAGTAGCATAGACCACTTGGGGGCTACTGAAGCTTTCTTT. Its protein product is CASSIDHLGATEAFF.

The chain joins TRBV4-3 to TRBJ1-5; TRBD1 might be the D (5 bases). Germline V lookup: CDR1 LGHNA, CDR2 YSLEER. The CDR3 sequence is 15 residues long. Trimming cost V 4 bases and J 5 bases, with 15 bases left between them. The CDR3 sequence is CASSRTGERDQPQHF. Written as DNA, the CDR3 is TGCGCCAGCAGCCGAACGGGGGAGAGGGATCAGCCCCAGCATTTT.

The CDR3 is CASSFLGRGNEQFF. The CDR3, as DNA: TGTGCCAGCAGTTTTTTAGGCAGGGGTAATGAGCAGTTCTTC. The chain uses TRBV27 and TRBJ2-1; weak D call: TRBD1 (6 bases). CDR1 and CDR2 (germline): MNHEY, SMNVEV (reference sequence). The germline V and J ends were trimmed by 3 bases and 7 bases, with 13 bases remaining between them. This CDR3 contains 14 residues.

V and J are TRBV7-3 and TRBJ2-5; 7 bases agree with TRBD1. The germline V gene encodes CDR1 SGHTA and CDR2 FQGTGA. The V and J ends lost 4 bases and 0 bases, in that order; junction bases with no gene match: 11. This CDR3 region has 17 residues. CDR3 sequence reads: CASSSGPRTGHQETQYF. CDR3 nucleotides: TGTGCCAGCAGCTCAGGGCCCCGGACAGGTCACCAAGAGACCCAGTACTTC.

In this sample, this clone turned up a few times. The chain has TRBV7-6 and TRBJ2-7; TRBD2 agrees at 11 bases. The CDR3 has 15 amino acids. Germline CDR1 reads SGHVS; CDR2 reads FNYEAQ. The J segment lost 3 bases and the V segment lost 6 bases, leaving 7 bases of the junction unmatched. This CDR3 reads CASSQYSGGDYEQYF. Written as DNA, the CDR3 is TGTGCCAGCAGTCAATATAGCGGGGGGGACTACGAGCAGTACTTC.

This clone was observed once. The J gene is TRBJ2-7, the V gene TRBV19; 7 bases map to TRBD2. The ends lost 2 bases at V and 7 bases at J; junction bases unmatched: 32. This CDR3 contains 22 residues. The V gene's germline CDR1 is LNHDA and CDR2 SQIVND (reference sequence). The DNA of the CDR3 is TGTGCCAGTAGTATACCCCCCCCGGCCGGGACTACGCCTCTACCCCCCCCGTGGGAGCAGTACTTC. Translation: CASSIPPPAGTTPLPPPWEQYF.

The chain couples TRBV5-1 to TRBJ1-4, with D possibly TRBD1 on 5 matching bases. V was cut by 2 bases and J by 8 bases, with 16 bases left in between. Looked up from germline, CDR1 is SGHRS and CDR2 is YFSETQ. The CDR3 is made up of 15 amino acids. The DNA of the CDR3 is TGCGCCAGCAGCTTTGCCCCGGCGGGGGTGGAAAAACTGTTTTTT. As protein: CASSFAPAGVEKLFF. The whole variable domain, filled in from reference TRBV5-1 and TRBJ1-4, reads KAGVTQTPRYLIKTRGQQVTLSCSPISGHRSVSWYQQTPGQGLQFLFEYFSETQRNKGNFPGRFSGRQFSNSRSEMNVSTLELGDSALYLCASSFAPAGVEKLFFGSGTQLSVL.

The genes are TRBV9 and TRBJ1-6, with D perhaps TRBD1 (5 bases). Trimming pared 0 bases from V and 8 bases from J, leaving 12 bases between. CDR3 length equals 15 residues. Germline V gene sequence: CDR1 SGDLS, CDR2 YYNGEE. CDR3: CASSVDVGEDSPLHF. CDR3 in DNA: TGTGCCAGCAGCGTAGACGTAGGGGAGGATTCACCCCTCCACTTT.

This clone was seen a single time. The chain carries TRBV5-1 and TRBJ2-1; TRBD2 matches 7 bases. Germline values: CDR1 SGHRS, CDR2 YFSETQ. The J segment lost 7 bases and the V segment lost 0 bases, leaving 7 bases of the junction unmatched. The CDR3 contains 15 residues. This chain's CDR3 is CASSLVGTTFNEQFF. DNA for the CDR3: TGCGCCAGCAGCTTGGTAGGGACTACTTTTAATGAGCAGTTCTTC.

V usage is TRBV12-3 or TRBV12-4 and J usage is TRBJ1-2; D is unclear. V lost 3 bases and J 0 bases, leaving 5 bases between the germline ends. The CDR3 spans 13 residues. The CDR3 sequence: CASSLRPNYGYTF. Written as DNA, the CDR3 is TGTGCCAGCAGTTTGAGGCCTAACTATGGCTACACCTTC.

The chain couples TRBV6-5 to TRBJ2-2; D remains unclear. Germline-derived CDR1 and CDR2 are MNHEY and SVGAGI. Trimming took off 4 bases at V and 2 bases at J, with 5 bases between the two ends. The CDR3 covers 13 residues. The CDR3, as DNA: TGTGCCAGCAGTTTATTAAACACCGGGGAGCTGTTTTTT. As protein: CASSLLNTGELFF.

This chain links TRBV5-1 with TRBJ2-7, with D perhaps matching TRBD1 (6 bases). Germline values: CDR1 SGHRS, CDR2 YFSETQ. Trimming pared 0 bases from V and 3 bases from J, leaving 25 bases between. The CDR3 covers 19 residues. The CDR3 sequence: CASSLGKGVDAGRSYEQYF. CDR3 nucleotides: TGCGCCAGCAGCTTGGGGAAGGGGGTGGATGCGGGTCGGAGCTACGAGCAGTACTTC.

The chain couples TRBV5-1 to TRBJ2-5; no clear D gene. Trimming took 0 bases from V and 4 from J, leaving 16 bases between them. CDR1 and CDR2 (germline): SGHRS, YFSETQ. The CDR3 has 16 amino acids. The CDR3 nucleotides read TGCGCCAGCAGCTTGGTACCCTTGTCCCAGGCAGAGACCCAGTACTTC. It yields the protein CASSLVPLSQAETQYF.

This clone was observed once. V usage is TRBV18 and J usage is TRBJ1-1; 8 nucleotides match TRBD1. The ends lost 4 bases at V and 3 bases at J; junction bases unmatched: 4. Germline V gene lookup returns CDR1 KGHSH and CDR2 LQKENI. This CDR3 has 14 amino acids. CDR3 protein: CASSLTGGDTEAFF. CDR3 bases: TGTGCCAGCTCACTAACAGGGGGAGACACTGAAGCTTTCTTT.

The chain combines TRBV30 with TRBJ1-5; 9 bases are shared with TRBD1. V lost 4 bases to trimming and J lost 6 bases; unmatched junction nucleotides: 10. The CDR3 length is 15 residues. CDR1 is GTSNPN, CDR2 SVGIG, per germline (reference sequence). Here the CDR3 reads CAWTGGTGFRQPQHF. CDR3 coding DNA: TGTGCCTGGACAGGAGGGACAGGGTTTCGTCAGCCCCAGCATTTT.

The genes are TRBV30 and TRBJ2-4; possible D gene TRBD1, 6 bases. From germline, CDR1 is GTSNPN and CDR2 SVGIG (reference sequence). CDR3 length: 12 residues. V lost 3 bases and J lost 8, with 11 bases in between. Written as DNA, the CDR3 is TGTGCCTGGAGCCCAGGGGCGGACATTCAGTACTTC. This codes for CAWSPGADIQYF. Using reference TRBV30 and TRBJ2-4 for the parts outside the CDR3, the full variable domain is SQTIHQWPATLVQPVGSPLSLECTVEGTSNPNLYWYRQAAGRGLQLLFYSVGIGQISSEVPQNLSASRPQDRQFILSSKKLLLSDSGFYLCAWSPGADIQYFGAGTRLSVL.

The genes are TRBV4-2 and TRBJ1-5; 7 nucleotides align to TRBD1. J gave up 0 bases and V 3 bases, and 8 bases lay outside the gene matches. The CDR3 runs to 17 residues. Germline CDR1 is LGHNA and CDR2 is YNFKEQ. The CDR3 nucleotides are TGTGCCAGCAGCCACAGGGGGACCACTTCTAGCAATCAGCCCCAGCATTTT. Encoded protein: CASSHRGTTSSNQPQHF.